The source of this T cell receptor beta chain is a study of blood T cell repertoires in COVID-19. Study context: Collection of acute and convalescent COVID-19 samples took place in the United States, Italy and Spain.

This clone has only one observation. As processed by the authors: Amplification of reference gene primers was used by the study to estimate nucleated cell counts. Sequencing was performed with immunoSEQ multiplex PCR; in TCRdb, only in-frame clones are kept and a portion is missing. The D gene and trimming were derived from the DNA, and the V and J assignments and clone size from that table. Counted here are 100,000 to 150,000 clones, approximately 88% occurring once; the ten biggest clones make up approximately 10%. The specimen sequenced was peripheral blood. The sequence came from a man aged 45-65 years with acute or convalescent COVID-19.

The chain's CDR3 is CASSIGGRGTEAFF. The CDR3 nucleotides read TGTGCCAGTAGTATAGGAGGCCGTGGCACTGAAGCTTTCTTT. The chain recombines TRBV19 with TRBJ1-1, with no clear D. This CDR3 contains 14 residues. The germline gives CDR1 LNHDA, CDR2 SQIVND (reference sequence). Trimming pared 1 base from V and 4 bases from J, leaving 10 bases between.